Listed below are T cell receptor beta chains from one sample, sequenced in a study of CD8+CD57+ T cells in acquired aplastic anemia. TCRdb redid the calling of the reads with MiXCR, one entry per CDR3 protein. Among about 160,000 distinct CDR3 sequences listed, 45% to 55% were seen once. The specimen was sorted CD4+, CD8+, or CD8+CD57+ T cells (not recorded which) from PBMCs. These receptors all stem from a human donor with aplastic anemia. Each CDR3 is given with its conserved first and last residue. D genes are given only for firm matches. Size values are once, few and many counts, or a class for expanded clones, and some rows have none.

>TRBJ2-7|TRBV19|-|TRBD1
TGTGCCAGTAGTAGGGGACAGGGCTCCTACGAGCAGTACTTC
CASSRGQGSYEQYF
>TRBJ2-7|TRBV20-1|many|TRBD2
TGCAGTGCTAGTCCACTAGCGGCGGGGGGGGAGCAGTACTTC
CSASPLAAGGEQYF
>TRBJ1-1|TRBV19|many|-
TGTGCCAGTAGGATCGCAGGGGATGTGGATGCTTTCTTT
CASRIAGDVDAFF
>TRBJ2-5|TRBV7-3|-|-
TGTGCCAGCAGCGGAGGGGGGGGGGGTCTCGAGACCCAGTACTTC
CASSGGGGGLETQYF
>TRBJ2-2|TRBV15|-|TRBD2
TGTGCCACCGATGGGACTAGCCCGAACACCGGGGAGCTGTTTTTT
CATDGTSPNTGELFF
>TRBJ2-3|TRBV29-1|-|TRBD1
TGCAGCGTAAGGGGGCTAACGGGTACAGATACGCAGTATTTT
CSVRGLTGTDTQYF
>TRBJ2-3|TRBV14|many|TRBD2
TGTGCCAGCAGCCAGAAATTAGCGGGAGTGGCAGATACGCAGTATTTT
CASSQKLAGVADTQYF
>TRBJ2-7|TRBV2|-|-
TGTGCCAGCAGTTACGGGGGAACCTACGAGCAGTACTTC
CASSYGGTYEQYF
>TRBJ2-2|TRBV5-1|few|TRBD1
TGCGCCAGCAGCTTGTCGCGGACAGGGGATTACACCGGGGAGCTGTTTTTT
CASSLSRTGDYTGELFF
>TRBJ2-5|TRBV19|many|TRBD2
TGTGCCAGTAGTATCGGGACTAGCAGTGGGGAGACCCAGTACTTC
CASSIGTSSGETQYF
>TRBJ1-1|TRBV7-2|many|-
TGTGCGAGCCAAAGCTCGGGGGGCGTCACTGAAGCTTTCTTT
CASQSSGGVTEAFF
>TRBJ2-4|TRBV5-1|many|TRBD2
TGCGCCAGCACCCGGACTAGCGGGAGTGACATTCAGTACTTC
CASTRTSGSDIQYF
>TRBJ2-2|TRBV15|few|TRBD2
TGTGCCACCAGCGTTAGCGGGGACGGGGAGCTGTTTTTT
CATSVSGDGELFF
>TRBJ1-2|TRBV5-5|many|-
TGTGCCAGCAGCTTGGAGGGGGTACGGGGAACTGTTGGCTACACCTTC
CASSLEGVRGTVGYTF
>TRBJ1-1|TRBV5-1|-|-
TGCGCCAGCAGCTTGGCCGGGACTTCGAATGAAGCTTTCTTT
CASSLAGTSNEAFF
>TRBJ2-3|TRBV2|-|TRBD1
TGTGCCAGCAGTGCCGAGACAGGGGGTACAGATACGCAGTATTTT
CASSAETGGTDTQYF
>TRBJ1-5|TRBV2|-|-
TGTGCCAGCAGAAGCCAGGGAAGTCAGCCCCAGCATTTT
CASRSQGSQPQHF
>TRBJ1-1|TRBV6-1|-|-
TGTGCCAGCAGTGAAGCGTTCTCGACAGCTTTCTTT
CASSEAFSTAFF
>TRBJ1-1|TRBV19|many|-
TGTGCCAGTAGCTTGACAGGTTCATCAACGCAAGAAGCTTTCTTT
CASSLTGSSTQEAFF
>TRBJ1-2|TRBV29-1|-|-
TGCAGCGCACAAACAGGGAATGGCTACACCTTC
CSAQTGNGYTF
>TRBJ2-1|TRBV3-1|many|TRBD2
TGTGCCAGCAGCCTACCCCCGGGACTAGCGGGTGTCAATGAGCAGTTCTTC
CASSLPPGLAGVNEQFF
>TRBJ1-1|TRBV2|-|-
TGTGCCAGCCGGAAGGTGAACACTGAAGCTTTCTTT
CASRKVNTEAFF
>TRBJ2-5|TRBV10-3|-|-
TGTGCTTCTCTACCCGACAGCTCAGGGGATCAAGAGACCCAGTACTTC
CASLPDSSGDQETQYF
>TRBJ2-3|TRBV29-1|-|TRBD2
TGCAGCGTTGCTAGCGGAGATACGCAGTATTTT
CSVASGDTQYF
>TRBJ1-1|TRBV20-1|many|TRBD1
TGCAGTGCTAGAAAGCCAGGGGGAGGAGACACTGAAGCTTTCTTT
CSARKPGGGDTEAFF
>TRBJ1-5|TRBV10-3|-|TRBD1
TGTGCCATCAGTGACGGGGACAGGTTTAGCAATCAGCCCCAGCATTTT
CAISDGDRFSNQPQHF
>TRBJ1-6|TRBV10-3|-|-
TGTGCCATCAGTGAGTCTGTAGGGGCAAATTCACCCCTCCACTTT
CAISESVGANSPLHF
>TRBJ2-7|TRBV10-3|once|TRBD2
TGTGCCATCAGTGAGACGGGGACTAGCGGGGCCTACGAGCAGTACTTC
CAISETGTSGAYEQYF
>TRBJ1-5|TRBV6-1|few|TRBD1
TGTGCCAGCAGTAGCTCAGGGGGCAGGGGTCAGCCCCAGCATTTT
CASSSSGGRGQPQHF
>TRBJ1-4|TRBV7-2|many|-
TGTGCCAGCAGGGCAGGGAGTTTGGAGGAAAAACTGTTTTTT
CASRAGSLEEKLFF
>TRBJ2-1|TRBV19|-|-
TGTGCCAGTAAAGGGTACGGCTACAATGAGCAGTTCTTC
CASKGYGYNEQFF
>TRBJ2-2|TRBV6-1|-|-
TGTGCCAGCAGTCGACAGGGAGGTAACACCGGGGAGCTGTTTTTT
CASSRQGGNTGELFF
>TRBJ2-5|TRBV9|many|-
TGTGCCAGCAGCGTAGCTGGTGGGACCCAGTACTTC
CASSVAGGTQYF
>TRBJ2-7|TRBV11-2|few|-
TGTGCCAGCAGCCCGACCCTTGACAGATCTCTTAGGGACGAGCAGTACTTC
CASSPTLDRSLRDEQYF
>TRBJ1-1|TRBV19|-|-
TGTGCCAGTAGCCTTTGGGGGGCGCATTGGAACACTGAAGCTTTCTTT
CASSLWGAHWNTEAFF
>TRBJ2-7|TRBV5-1|many|-
TGCGCCAGTAGTAGACAGACAGATTCCTACGAGCAGTACTTC
CASSRQTDSYEQYF
>TRBJ2-5|TRBV20-1|-|TRBD2
TGCAGTGCTACTAGCGGGGATATCCAAGAGACCCAGTACTTC
CSATSGDIQETQYF
>TRBJ1-2|TRBV25-1|-|-
TGTGCCAGCAGAGGCCCCAACTATGGCTGCACCTTC
CASRGPNYGCTF
>TRBJ2-6|TRBV25-1|-|-
TGTGCCAGCAGTCGGAGGGCAGGGGAGGGCTCTGGGGCCAACGTCCTGACTTTC
CASSRRAGEGSGANVLTF
>TRBJ1-1|TRBV10-3|-|TRBD1
TGTGCCATCGGGACAGGTAGGGGGACTGAAGCTTTCTTT
CAIGTGRGTEAFF